This TCR beta chain was profiled in a study of T cell repertoires in cytomegalovirus infection (dated by TCRdb to between 2018 and 2020). Study-level background: The peptide stimulations were aimed at well-studied HLA-B-restricted epitopes as well as recently identified HLA-C-restricted CMV epitopes, whose presentation resists viral immunomodulation. The HLA type of each donor mattered for the analysis, because public TCR beta signatures pointed to carriage of CMV infection along with the matching HLA type. Results the study describes overall, beyond this receptor: Cumulative frequency of public TCR beta family members discriminated carriers of CMV infection plus the relevant HLA type in this cohort and an independent 352-donor cohort. The ex vivo response was dominated by HLA-C-restricted CMV-specific TCR beta clonotypes, which also provided the single most frequent clonotype in two of eight donors.

The meaning of the sample's treatment or condition label: in vitro stimulation with specific CMV peptide epitopes to enrich CMV-specific T cells. For this clonotype: The antigen it binds to is not known. No base quality information exists; no much larger clone differs at one position.

This sample was sequenced with an Illumina HiSeq 1500. TCRdb reworked the public reads: Q25 trimming with fastp, MiXCR clone assembly, productive beta chains retained. Every CDR3 protein is listed once, alongside the most common genes and DNA of its rows. The sample has approximately 990,000 distinct CDR3 sequences on record, about a third of them singletons. Roughly an eighth of the sample is taken by the ten largest. Counted from cysteine to phenylalanine, this CDR3 has 14 amino acids. Left in the record is the CDR3 DNA by itself, 42 bases read in frame from the first base. Sequences LGHNA (CDR1) and YNFKEQ (CDR2) are obtained from the germline V gene. V is trimmed back by 7 bases and J by 7 bases, and the junction contains 7 bases that no gene match accounts for.

The origin of this receptor is a human donor in good health (CMV status not recorded). Some clones in this sample may be carry-over from other donors' samples. The source was cultured CD8+ T cells from PBMCs, collected from culture after CMV antigen stimulation. The rearrangement joined TRBV4-2 to TRBJ2-7, and 13 junction bases match TRBD2. The DNA sequence is TGTGCCAGCACCCATGGACTAGCGGGGGAGGAGCAGTACTTC. This encodes CASTHGLAGEEQYF.